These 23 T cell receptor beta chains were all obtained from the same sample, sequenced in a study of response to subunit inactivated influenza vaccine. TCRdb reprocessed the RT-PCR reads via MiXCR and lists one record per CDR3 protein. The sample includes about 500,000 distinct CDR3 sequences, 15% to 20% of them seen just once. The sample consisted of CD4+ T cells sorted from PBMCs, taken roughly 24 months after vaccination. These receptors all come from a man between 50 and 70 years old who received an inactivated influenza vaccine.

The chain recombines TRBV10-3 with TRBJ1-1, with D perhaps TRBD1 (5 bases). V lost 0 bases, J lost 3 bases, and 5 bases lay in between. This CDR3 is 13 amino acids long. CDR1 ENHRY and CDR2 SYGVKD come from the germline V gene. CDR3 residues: CAISESGDTEAFF. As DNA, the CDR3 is TGTGCCATCAGTGAGTCGGGGGACACTGAAGCTTTCTTT.

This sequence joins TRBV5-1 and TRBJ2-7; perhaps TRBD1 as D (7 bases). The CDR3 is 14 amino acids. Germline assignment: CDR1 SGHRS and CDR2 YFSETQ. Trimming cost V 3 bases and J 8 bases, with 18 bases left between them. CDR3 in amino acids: CASSSGGPDSQQYF. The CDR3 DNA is TGCGCCAGCAGCTCAGGGGGGCCCGACTCCCAGCAGTACTTC.

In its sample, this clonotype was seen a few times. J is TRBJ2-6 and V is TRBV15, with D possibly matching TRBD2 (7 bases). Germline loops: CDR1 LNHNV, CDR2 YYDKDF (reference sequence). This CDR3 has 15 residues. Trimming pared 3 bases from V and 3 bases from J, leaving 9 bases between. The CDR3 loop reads CATSRGGLGANVLTF. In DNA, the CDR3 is TGTGCCACCAGCAGGGGGGGGCTTGGGGCCAACGTCCTGACTTTC. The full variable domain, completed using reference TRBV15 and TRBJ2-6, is DAMVIQNPRYQVTQFGKPVTLSCSQTLNHNVMYWYQQKSSQAPKLLFHYYDKDFNNEADTPDNFQSRRPNTSFCFLDIRSPGLGDTAMYLCATSRGGLGANVLTFGAGSRLTVL.

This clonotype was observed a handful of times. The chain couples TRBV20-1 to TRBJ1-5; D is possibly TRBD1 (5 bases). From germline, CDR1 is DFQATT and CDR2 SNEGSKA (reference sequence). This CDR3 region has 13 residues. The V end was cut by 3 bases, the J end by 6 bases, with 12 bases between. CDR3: CSASRGVGQPQHF. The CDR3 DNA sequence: TGCAGTGCTAGTAGAGGGGTTGGTCAGCCCCAGCATTTT.

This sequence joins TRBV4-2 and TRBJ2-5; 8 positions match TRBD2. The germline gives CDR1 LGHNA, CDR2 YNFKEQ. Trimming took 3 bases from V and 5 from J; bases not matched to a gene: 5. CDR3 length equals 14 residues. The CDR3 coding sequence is TGTGCCAGCAGCCAGGCCGGGACTAGGGAGACCCAGTACTTC. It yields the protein CASSQAGTRETQYF.

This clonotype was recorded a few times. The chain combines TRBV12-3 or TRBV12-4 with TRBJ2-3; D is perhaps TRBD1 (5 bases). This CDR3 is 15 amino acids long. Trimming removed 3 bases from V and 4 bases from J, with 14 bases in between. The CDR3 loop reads CASSFRPPGSDTQYF. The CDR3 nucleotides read TGTGCCAGCAGTTTTCGCCCGCCAGGGTCAGATACGCAGTATTTT.

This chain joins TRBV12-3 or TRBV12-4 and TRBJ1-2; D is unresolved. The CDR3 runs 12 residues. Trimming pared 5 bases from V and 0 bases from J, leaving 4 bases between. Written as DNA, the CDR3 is TGTGCCAGCAGTAGCACTAACTATGGCTACACCTTC. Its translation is CASSSTNYGYTF.

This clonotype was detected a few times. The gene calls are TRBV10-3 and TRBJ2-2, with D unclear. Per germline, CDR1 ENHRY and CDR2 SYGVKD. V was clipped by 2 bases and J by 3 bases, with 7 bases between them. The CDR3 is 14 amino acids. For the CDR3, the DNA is TGTGCCATCAGTGAGGAACCGGACACCGGGGAGCTGTTTTTT. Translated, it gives CAISEEPDTGELFF.

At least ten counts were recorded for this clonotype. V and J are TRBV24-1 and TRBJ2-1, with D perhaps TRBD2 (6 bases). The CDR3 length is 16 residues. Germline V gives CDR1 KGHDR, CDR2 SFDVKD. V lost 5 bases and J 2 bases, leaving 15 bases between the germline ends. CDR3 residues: CATSAPDGSPYNEQFF. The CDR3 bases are TGTGCCACCAGTGCCCCCGACGGGAGTCCCTACAATGAGCAGTTCTTC.

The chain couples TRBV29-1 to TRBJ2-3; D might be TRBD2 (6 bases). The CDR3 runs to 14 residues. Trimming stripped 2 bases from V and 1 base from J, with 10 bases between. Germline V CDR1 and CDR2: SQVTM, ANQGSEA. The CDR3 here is CSVEHGGGTDTQYF. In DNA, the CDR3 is TGCAGCGTTGAACACGGGGGAGGCACAGATACGCAGTATTTT.

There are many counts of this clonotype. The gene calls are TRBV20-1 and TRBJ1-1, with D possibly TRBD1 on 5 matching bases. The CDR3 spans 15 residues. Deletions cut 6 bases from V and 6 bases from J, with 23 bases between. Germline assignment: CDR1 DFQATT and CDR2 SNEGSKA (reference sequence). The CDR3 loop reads CSAPRGTRVIPEAFF. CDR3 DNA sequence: TGCAGTGCCCCGAGAGGAACCAGGGTAATACCTGAAGCTTTCTTT.

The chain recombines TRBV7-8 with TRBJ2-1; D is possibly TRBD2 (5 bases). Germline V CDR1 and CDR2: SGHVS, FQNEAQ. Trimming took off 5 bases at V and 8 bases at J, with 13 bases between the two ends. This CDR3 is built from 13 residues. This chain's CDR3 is CASSPALGDEQFF. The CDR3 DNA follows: TGTGCCAGCAGCCCCGCACTAGGAGATGAGCAGTTCTTC.

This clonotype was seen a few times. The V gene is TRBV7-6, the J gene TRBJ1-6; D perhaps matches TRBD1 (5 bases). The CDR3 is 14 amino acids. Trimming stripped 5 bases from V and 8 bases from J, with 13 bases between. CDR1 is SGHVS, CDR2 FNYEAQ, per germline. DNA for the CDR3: TGTGCCAGCAGCGCCCGGGACGTAGATTCACCCCTCCACTTT. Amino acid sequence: CASSARDVDSPLHF.

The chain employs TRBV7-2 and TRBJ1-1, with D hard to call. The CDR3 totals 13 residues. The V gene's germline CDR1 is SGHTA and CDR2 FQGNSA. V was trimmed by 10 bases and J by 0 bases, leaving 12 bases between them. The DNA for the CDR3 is TGTGCCATCACGGACTCAATGAACACTGAAGCTTTCTTT. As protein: CAITDSMNTEAFF.

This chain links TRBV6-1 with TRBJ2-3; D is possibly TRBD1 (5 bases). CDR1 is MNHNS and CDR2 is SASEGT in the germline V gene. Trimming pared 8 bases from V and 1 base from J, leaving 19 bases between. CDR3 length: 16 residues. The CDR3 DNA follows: TGTGCCAGCTTGGGTACGCCGGACAAGGGCACAGATACGCAGTATTTT. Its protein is CASLGTPDKGTDTQYF.

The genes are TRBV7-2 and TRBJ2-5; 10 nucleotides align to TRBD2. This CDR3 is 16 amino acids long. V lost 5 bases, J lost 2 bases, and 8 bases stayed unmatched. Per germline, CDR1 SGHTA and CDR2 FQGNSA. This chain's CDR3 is CASSPTSSGGQETQYF. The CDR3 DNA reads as TGTGCCAGCAGCCCGACCTCTAGCGGGGGACAAGAGACCCAGTACTTC.

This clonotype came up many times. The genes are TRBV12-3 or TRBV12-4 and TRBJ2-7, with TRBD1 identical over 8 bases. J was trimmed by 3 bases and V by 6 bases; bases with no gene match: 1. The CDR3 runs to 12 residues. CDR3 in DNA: TGTGCCAGCAGGGGACAGGTCTACGAGCAGTACTTC. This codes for CASRGQVYEQYF.

The CDR3 DNA follows: TGCAGTGCTAGAGACCGGGACAGGGGCGCCTATGGCTACACCTTC. Translated, it gives CSARDRDRGAYGYTF. V gene TRBV20-1 combines with J gene TRBJ1-2; TRBD1 matches 10 bases. Unmatched junction bases numbered 5, after V lost 0 bases and J lost 4 bases. CDR1 DFQATT and CDR2 SNEGSKA come from the germline V gene (reference sequence). The CDR3 contains 15 residues.

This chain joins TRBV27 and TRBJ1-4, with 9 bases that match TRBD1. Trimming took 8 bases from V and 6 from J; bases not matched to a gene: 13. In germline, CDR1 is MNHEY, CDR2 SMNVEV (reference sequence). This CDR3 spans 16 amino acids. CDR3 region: CASSRGYRGRDEKLFF. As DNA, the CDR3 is TGTGCCAGCTCGAGGGGCTACAGGGGGCGGGATGAAAAACTGTTTTTT.

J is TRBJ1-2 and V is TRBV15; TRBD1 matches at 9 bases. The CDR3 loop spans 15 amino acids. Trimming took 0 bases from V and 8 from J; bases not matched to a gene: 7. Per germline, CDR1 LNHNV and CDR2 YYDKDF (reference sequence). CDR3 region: CATSRDQTGGRGYTF. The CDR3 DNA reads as TGTGCCACCAGCAGAGATCAAACAGGGGGCCGGGGCTACACCTTC.

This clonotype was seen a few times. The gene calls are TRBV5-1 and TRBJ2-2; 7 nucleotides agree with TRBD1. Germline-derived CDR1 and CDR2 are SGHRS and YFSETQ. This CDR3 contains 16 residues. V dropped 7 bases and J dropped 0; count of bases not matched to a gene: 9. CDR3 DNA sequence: TGCGCCAGCTCTTCCGGGACAGCCGCGAACACCGGGGAGCTGTTTTTT. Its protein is CASSSGTAANTGELFF.

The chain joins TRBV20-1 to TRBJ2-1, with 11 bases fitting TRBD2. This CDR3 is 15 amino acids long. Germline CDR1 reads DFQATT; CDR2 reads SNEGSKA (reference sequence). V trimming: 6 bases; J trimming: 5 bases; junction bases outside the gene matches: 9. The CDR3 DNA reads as TGCAGTGCGGAAACCGGGACTAGCGGAAACAATGAGCAGTTCTTC. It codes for CSAETGTSGNNEQFF.

The CDR3 here is CATRWDSDNEQFF. The CDR3 DNA is TGTGCCACCAGGTGGGACAGTGATAATGAGCAGTTCTTC. V gene TRBV15 combines with J gene TRBJ2-1; 7 bases line up with TRBD1. V gave up 6 bases and J gave up 7 bases; unmatched junction bases: 6. The CDR3 is 13 residues long. Germline V gene sequence: CDR1 LNHNV, CDR2 YYDKDF (reference sequence).